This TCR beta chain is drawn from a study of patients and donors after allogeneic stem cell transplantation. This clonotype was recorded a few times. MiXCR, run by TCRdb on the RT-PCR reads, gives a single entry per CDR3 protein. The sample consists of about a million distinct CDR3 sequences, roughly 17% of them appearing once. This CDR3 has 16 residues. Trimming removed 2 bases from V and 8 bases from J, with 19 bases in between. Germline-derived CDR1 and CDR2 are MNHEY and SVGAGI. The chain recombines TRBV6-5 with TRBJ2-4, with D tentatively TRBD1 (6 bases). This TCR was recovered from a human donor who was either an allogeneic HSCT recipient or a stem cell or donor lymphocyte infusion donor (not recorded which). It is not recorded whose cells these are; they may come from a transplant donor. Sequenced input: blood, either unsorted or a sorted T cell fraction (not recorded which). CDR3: CASSYHSRQDADIQYF. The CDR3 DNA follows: TGTGCCAGCAGTTACCACAGCAGACAGGACGCGGACATTCAGTACTTC.